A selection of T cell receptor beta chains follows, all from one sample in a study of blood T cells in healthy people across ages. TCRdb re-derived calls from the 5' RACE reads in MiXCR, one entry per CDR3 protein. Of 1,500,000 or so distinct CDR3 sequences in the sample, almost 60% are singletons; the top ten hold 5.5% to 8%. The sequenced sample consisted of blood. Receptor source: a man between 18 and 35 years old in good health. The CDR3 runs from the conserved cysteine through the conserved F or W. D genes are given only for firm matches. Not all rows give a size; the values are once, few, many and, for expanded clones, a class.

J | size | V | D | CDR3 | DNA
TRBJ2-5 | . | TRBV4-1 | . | CASSQVKGAETQYF | TGCGCCAGCAGCCAAGTAAAGGGCGCGGAGACCCAGTACTTC
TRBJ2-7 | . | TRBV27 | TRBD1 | CASSISTGGREQYF | TGTGCCAGCAGCATAAGTACAGGGGGTCGCGAGCAGTACTTC
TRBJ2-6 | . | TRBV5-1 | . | CASSLVQDLLGANVLAF | TGCGCCAGCAGCTTGGTACAGGATCTCTTAGGGGCCAACGTCCTGGCTTTC
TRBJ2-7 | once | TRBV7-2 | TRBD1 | CASSLAGTGGVLIEQYF | TGTGCCAGCAGCTTAGCGGGAACAGGGGGCGTGCTGATCGAGCAGTACTTC
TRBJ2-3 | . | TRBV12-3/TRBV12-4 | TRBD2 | CASSLRPRGLLMTQYF | TGTGCCAGCAGTTTACGTCCCCGGGGACTACTCATGACGCAGTATTTT
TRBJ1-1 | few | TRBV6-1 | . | CASSDRSNTEAFF | TGTGCCAGCAGTGACCGATCGAACACTGAAGCTTTCTTT
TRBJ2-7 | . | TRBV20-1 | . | CSASKTESYEQYF | TGCAGTGCTAGCAAGACCGAGTCCTACGAGCAGTACTTC
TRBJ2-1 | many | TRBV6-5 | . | CASSYGQYNEQFF | TGTGCCAGCAGTTACGGACAGTACAATGAGCAGTTCTTC
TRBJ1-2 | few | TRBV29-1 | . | CSVEEGLRDPANYGYTF | TGCAGCGTTGAAGAGGGTTTAAGGGACCCTGCTAACTATGGCTACACCTTC
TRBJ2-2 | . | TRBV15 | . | CAASRSGAGELFF | TGTGCCGCCAGCAGGTCAGGGGCCGGGGAGCTGTTTTTT
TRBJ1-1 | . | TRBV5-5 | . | CASSLFPGPTEAFF | TGTGCCAGCAGCTTGTTTCCAGGGCCCACTGAAGCTTTCTTT
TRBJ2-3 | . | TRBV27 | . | CASSPMTVDTQYF | TGTGCCAGCAGTCCGATGACTGTGGATACGCAGTATTTT
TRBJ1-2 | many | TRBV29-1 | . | CSVEGHPAVFERGYTF | TGCAGCGTTGAAGGACACCCGGCAGTTTTCGAGCGAGGGTACACCTTC
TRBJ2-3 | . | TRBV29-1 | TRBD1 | CSVEPPGQGATQYF | TGCAGCGTTGAACCCCCGGGACAGGGGGCCACGCAGTATTTT
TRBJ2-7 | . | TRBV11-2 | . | CASSLDGQGYYEQYF | TGTGCCAGCAGCTTAGATGGCCAGGGATACTACGAGCAGTACTTC
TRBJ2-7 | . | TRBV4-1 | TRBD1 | CASSQDPGQGSYDEQYF | TGCGCCAGCAGCCAAGATCCCGGACAGGGATCTTACGACGAGCAGTACTTC
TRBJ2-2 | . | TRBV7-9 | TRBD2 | CASSLLSPASGSTGELFF | TGTGCCAGCAGCTTACTTTCTCCTGCTAGCGGATCCACCGGGGAGCTGTTTTTT
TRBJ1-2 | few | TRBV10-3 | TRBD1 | CAISDRGQGDGYTF | TGTGCCATCAGTGACCGGGGACAGGGCGATGGCTACACCTTC
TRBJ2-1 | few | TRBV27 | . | CASSLSGQYNEQFF | TGTGCCAGCAGTTTATCAGGACAGTACAATGAGCAGTTCTTC
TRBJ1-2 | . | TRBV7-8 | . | CASSPARSGKYDGCTF | TGTGCCAGCAGCCCGGCCAGATCAGGGAAGTACGATGGCTGCACCTTC
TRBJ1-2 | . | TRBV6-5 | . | CASSYVGSSYTF | TGTGCCAGCAGTTACGTGGGGAGTAGCTACACCTTC
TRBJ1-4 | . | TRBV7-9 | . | CASSLIRGGYEKLFF | TGTGCCAGCAGCTTAATCAGGGGAGGATATGAAAAACTGTTTTTT
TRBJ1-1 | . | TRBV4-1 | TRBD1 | CASSQDWGQLAFF | TGCGCCAGCAGCCAAGATTGGGGACAGCTAGCTTTCTTT
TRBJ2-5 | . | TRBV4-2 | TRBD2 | CASSQLAASGGDQETQYF | TGTGCCAGCAGCCAACTCGCAGCTAGCGGGGGCGACCAAGAGACCCAGTACTTC
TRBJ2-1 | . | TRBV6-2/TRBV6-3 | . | CASSYSGAYNEQFF | TGTGCCAGCAGTTACTCCGGGGCCTACAATGAGCAGTTCTTC
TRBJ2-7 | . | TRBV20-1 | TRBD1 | CSARPGTGGSYEQYF | TGCAGTGCTAGACCCGGGACAGGGGGCTCCTACGAGCAGTACTTC
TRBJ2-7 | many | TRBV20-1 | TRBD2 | CSARAGTSGRAEEQYF | TGCAGTGCTAGAGCTGGGACTAGCGGGAGGGCCGAAGAGCAGTACTTC
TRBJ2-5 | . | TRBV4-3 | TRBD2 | CASSQGIAGSETQYF | TGCGCCAGCAGCCAAGGGATAGCGGGGTCGGAGACCCAGTACTTC
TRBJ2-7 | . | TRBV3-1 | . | CASSHVRDNVNEQYF | TGTGCCAGCAGCCACGTCCGGGATAACGTTAACGAGCAGTACTTC
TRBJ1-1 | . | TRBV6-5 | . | CASSYSNGGNTEAFF | TGTGCCAGCAGTTACTCGAATGGGGGGAACACTGAAGCTTTCTTT
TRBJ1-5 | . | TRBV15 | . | CATSSPPRGRGVWTQPQHF | TGTGCCACCAGCAGCCCTCCAAGGGGCAGGGGAGTTTGGACTCAGCCCCAGCATTTT
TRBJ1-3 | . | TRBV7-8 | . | CASSPARVVVTGNTIYF | TGTGCCAGCAGCCCAGCGAGAGTCGTGGTTACTGGAAACACCATATATTTT
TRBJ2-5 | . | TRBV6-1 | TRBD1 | CATTPLTGTGGVETQYF | TGTGCCACTACGCCGCTGACCGGGACAGGGGGTGTAGAGACCCAGTACTTC
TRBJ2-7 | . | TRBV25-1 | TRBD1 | CASSRGGDEQYF | TGTGCCAGCAGTAGAGGGGGCGACGAGCAGTACTTC
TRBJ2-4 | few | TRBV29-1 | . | CSVEKGVGIQYF | TGCAGCGTTGAAAAGGGAGTAGGCATTCAGTACTTC
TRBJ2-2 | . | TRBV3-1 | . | CASSQILARELFF | TGTGCCAGCAGCCAAATACTAGCCCGGGAGCTGTTTTTT
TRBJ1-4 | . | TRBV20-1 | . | CSARDSYTNEKLFF | TGCAGTGCTAGAGACAGCTACACTAATGAAAAACTGTTTTTT
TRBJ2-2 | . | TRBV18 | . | CASSKQESTTGELFF | TGTGCCAGCTCAAAACAGGAGTCAACCACCGGGGAGCTGTTTTTT
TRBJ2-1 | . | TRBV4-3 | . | CASSPGILGGLNEQFF | TGCGCCAGCAGCCCGGGAATACTTGGGGGGCTGAATGAGCAGTTCTTC
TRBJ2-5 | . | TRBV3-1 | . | CASKPRWLAAETQYF | TGTGCCAGCAAGCCAAGGTGGCTAGCAGCAGAGACCCAGTACTTC
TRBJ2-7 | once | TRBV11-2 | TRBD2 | CASSLGALGGGRSYEQYF | TGTGCCAGCAGCTTAGGGGCCTTGGGGGGCGGGAGGTCCTACGAGCAGTACTTC
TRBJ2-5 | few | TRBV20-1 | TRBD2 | CSARDGTSVGETQYF | TGCAGTGCTAGAGACGGGACTAGCGTAGGAGAGACCCAGTACTTC
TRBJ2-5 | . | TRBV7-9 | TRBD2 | CASSLSREGETQYF | TGTGCCAGCAGCTTGAGCAGGGAGGGGGAGACCCAGTACTTC
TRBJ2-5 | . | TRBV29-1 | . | CSVATGSIEQYF | TGCAGCGTTGCCACAGGGTCCATTGAGCAGTACTTC
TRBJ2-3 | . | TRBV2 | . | CASSGASVRPSTDTQYF | TGTGCCAGCAGTGGGGCCAGCGTACGACCCAGCACAGATACGCAGTATTTT
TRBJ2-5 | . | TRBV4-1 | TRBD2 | CASSQVWGGETQYF | TGCGCCAGCAGCCAAGTATGGGGGGGAGAGACCCAGTACTTC
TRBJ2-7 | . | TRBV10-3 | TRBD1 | CAITGQGGYEQYF | TGTGCCATCACGGGACAGGGGGGCTACGAGCAGTACTTC
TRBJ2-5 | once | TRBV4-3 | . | CASSRGLASLGETQYF | TGCGCCAGCAGTCGTGGCCTAGCGTCTTTAGGAGAGACCCAGTACTTC